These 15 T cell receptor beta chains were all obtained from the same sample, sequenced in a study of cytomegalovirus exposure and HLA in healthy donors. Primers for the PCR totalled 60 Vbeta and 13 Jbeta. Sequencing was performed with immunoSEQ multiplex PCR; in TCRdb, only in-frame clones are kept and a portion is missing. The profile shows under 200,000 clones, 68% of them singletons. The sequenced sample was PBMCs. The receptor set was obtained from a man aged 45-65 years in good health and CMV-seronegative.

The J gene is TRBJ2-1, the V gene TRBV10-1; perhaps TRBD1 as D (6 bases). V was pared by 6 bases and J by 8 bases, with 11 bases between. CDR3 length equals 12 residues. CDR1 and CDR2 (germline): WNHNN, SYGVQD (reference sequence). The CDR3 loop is CASRLQGHEQFF. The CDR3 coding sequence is TGCGCCAGCAGACTACAGGGCCATGAGCAGTTCTTC.

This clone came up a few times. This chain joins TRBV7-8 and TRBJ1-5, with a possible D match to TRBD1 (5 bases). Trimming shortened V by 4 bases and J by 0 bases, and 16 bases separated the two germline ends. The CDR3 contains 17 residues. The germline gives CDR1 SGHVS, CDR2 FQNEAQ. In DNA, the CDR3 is TGTGCCAGCAGCTCACTACTACAGGCTAATAGCAATCAGCCCCAGCATTTT. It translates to CASSSLLQANSNQPQHF.

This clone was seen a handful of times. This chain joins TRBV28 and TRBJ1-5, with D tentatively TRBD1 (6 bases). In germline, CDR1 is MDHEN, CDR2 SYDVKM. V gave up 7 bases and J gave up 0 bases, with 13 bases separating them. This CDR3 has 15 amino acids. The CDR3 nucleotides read TGTGCCAGCATCGGACAGACATATAGCAATCAGCCCCAGCATTTT. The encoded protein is CASIGQTYSNQPQHF.

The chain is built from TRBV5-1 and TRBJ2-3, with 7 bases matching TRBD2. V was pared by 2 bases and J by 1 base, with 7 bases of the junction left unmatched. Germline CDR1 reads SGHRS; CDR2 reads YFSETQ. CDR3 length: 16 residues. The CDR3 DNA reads TGCGCCAGCAGCTTATCGTGGGGAGGGGGCACAGATACGCAGTATTTT. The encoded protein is CASSLSWGGGTDTQYF. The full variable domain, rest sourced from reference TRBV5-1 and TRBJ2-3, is KAGVTQTPRYLIKTRGQQVTLSCSPISGHRSVSWYQQTPGQGLQFLFEYFSETQRNKGNFPGRFSGRQFSNSRSEMNVSTLELGDSALYLCASSLSWGGGTDTQYFGPGTRLTVL.

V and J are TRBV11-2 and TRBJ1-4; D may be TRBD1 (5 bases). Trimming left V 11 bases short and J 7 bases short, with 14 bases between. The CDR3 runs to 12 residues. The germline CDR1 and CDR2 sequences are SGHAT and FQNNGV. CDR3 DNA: TGTGCCGTTCAAGGGGTGGGTGAAAAACTGTTTTTT. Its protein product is CAVQGVGEKLFF.

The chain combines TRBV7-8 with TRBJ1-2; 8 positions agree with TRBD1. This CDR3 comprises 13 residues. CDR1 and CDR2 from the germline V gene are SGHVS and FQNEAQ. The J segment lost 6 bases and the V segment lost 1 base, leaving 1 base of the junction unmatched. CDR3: CASSLGQGNGYTF. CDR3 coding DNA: TGTGCCAGCAGCTTAGGACAGGGGAATGGCTACACCTTC.

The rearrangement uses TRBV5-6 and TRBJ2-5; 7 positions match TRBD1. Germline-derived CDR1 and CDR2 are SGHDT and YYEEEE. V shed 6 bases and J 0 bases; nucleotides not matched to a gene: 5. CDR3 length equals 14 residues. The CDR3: CASNLQGYQETQYF. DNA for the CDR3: TGTGCCAGCAACCTACAGGGGTACCAAGAGACCCAGTACTTC.

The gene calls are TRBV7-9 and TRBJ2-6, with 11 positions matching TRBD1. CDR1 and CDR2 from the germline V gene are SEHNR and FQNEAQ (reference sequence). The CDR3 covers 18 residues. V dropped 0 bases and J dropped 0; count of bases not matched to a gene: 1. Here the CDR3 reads CASSLAGTGGSGANVLTF. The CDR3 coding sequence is TGTGCCAGCAGCTTAGCCGGGACAGGGGGCTCTGGGGCCAACGTCCTGACTTTC.

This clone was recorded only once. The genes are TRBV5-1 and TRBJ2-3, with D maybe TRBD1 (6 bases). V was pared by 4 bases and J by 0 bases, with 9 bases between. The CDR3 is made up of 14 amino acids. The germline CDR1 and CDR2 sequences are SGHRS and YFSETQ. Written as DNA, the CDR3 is TGCGCCAGCAGCGGGGGCCGTAGCACAGATACGCAGTATTTT. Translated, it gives CASSGGRSTDTQYF.

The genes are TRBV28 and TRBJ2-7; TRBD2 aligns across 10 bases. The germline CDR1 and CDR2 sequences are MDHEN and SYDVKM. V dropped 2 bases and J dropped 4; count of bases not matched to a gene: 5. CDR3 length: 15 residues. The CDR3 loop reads CASSLGASGGYEQYF. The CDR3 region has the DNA TGTGCCAGCAGTTTAGGAGCTAGCGGGGGTTACGAGCAGTACTTC. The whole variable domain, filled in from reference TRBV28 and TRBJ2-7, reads DVKVTQSSRYLVKRTGEKVFLECVQDMDHENMFWYRQDPGLGLRLIYFSYDVKMKEKGDIPEGYSVSREKKERFSLILESASTNQTSMYLCASSLGASGGYEQYFGPGTRLTVT.

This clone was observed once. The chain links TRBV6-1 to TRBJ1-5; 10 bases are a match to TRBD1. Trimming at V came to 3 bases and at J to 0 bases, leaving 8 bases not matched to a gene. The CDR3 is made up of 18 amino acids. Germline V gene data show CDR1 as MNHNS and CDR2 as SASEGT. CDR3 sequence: CASSDRRDRGYSNQPQHF. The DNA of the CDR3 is TGTGCCAGCAGTGATCGTCGGGACAGGGGATATAGCAATCAGCCCCAGCATTTT.

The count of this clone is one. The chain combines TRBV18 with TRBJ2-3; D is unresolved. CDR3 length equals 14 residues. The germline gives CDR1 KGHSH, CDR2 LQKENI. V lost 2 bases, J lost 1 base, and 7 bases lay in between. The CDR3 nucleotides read TGTGCCAGCTCACCATGGGCCCGCACAGATACGCAGTATTTT. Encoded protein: CASSPWARTDTQYF.

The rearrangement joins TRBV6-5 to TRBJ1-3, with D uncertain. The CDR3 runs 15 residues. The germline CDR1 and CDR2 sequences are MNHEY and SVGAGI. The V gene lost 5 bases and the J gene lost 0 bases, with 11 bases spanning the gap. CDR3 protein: CASSPGVFSGNTIYF. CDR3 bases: TGTGCCAGCAGTCCCGGGGTTTTCTCTGGAAACACCATATATTTT.

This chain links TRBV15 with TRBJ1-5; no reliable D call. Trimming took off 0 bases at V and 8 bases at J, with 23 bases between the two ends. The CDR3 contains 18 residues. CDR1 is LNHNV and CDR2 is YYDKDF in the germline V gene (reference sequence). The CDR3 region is CATSRDWEEGSNSKPQHF. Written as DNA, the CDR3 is TGTGCCACCAGCAGAGATTGGGAGGAGGGCTCGAATAGTAAGCCCCAGCATTTT.

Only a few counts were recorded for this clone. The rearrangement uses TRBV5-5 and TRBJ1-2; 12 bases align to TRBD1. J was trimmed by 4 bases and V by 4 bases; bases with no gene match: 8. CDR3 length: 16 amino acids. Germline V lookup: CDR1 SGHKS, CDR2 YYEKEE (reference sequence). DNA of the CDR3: TGTGCCAGCAGCACCGGGACAGGGGGCGCGGGCTATGGCTACACCTTC. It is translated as CASSTGTGGAGYGYTF.